A selection of T cell receptor beta chains follows, all from one sample in a study of CD8+ T cells in alopecia areata. Sequenced by immunoSEQ multiplex PCR; TCRdb stores in-frame clones only, minus some. The sample has about 210,000 clones, roughly 56% seen once. Sample: CD4+ T cells sorted from blood, taken at week 4, from a patient treated with tofacitinib. These TCRs come from a human donor with alopecia areata. CDR3s leave out the opening cysteine and the closing phenylalanine or tryptophan.

v_call: TRBV4-1; j_call: TRBJ2-5; cdr3_aa: ASSHWGRSARETQY
v_call: TRBV29-1; j_call: TRBJ2-6; cdr3_aa: SVPTAGANVLT
v_call: TRBV19; j_call: TRBJ2-5; cdr3_aa: ASSIAEAETQY
v_call: TRBV5-1; j_call: TRBJ2-1; cdr3_aa: ASSILAGNEQF
v_call: TRBV28; j_call: TRBJ2-3; cdr3_aa: ASSPRQGPATDTQY
v_call: TRBV27; j_call: TRBJ1-2; cdr3_aa: ASSPASGGGYT
v_call: TRBV7-3; j_call: TRBJ2-3; cdr3_aa: ASSPGQTTDTQY
v_call: TRBV4-3; j_call: TRBJ2-3; cdr3_aa: ASSQDGEFRY
v_call: TRBV11-2; j_call: TRBJ1-6; cdr3_aa: ASSPGQGQDNSPLH
v_call: TRBV30; j_call: TRBJ1-1; cdr3_aa: AWREDTLRVAF
v_call: TRBV30; j_call: TRBJ2-1; cdr3_aa: ACTWWGSYNEQF
v_call: TRBV27; j_call: TRBJ1-6; cdr3_aa: ASRRDRAGGSPLH
v_call: TRBV7-3; j_call: TRBJ2-7; cdr3_aa: ASSFTEIYEQY
v_call: TRBV7-2; j_call: TRBJ2-1; cdr3_aa: ASTTSSGSYNEQF
v_call: TRBV7-9; j_call: TRBJ1-4; cdr3_aa: ASSLGRTLEKLF
v_call: TRBV29-1; j_call: TRBJ1-4; cdr3_aa: SVGQHGEKLF
v_call: TRBV5-8; j_call: TRBJ1-2; cdr3_aa: ASRLLWGGYT
v_call: TRBV2; j_call: TRBJ2-5; cdr3_aa: ASSGGGRLRETQY
v_call: TRBV2; j_call: TRBJ2-5; cdr3_aa: ASSGAGETQY
v_call: TRBV29-1; j_call: TRBJ2-7; cdr3_aa: SAANTGEQY
v_call: TRBV11-2; j_call: TRBJ1-1; cdr3_aa: ASSKRGYEDTEAF
v_call: TRBV29-1; j_call: TRBJ1-1; cdr3_aa: SAHGTTAF
v_call: TRBV23-1; j_call: TRBJ1-4; cdr3_aa: ASSQGGRAIDEKLF
v_call: TRBV30; j_call: TRBJ1-5; cdr3_aa: AFATGPLSNQPQH
v_call: TRBV2; j_call: TRBJ2-6; cdr3_aa: ASSPQGYSGANVLT
v_call: TRBV5-1; j_call: TRBJ2-7; cdr3_aa: ASSLDGTYEQY
v_call: TRBV30; j_call: TRBJ1-1; cdr3_aa: AWSVGTGNTEAF
v_call: TRBV12-5; j_call: TRBJ2-7; cdr3_aa: ASGSRGQY
v_call: TRBV4-3; j_call: TRBJ1-1; cdr3_aa: ASSPQGGTEAF
v_call: TRBV6-5; j_call: TRBJ2-3; cdr3_aa: ASSYSLAGAEDTQY
v_call: TRBV20-1; j_call: TRBJ2-3; cdr3_aa: SARVTDTQY